This TCR beta chain was sequenced during a study of human T cells and chemical hapten exposure. Study outcomes and limitations: Sensitizing to DPC left TCRs with a frequency above 1 in 1000 unaltered.

Described time point: patch test 3, about 24 weeks after DPC sensitization. Regarding treatment: therapeutic diphenylcyclopropenone sensitization with weekly scalp DPC. The CDR3 runs to 12 residues. With 6 bases clipped from V and 2 bases from J, the junction kept 4 bases outside the gene matches. The germline V gene encodes CDR1 DFQATT and CDR2 SNEGSKA (reference sequence). TCRdb analysed the RACE reads with MiXCR anew, one entry per CDR3 protein. Of roughly 200,000 distinct CDR3 sequences in the sample, 24% were seen once. To note about this clonotype: Its antigen is not identified.

The specimen was whole blood, collected in connection with sensitization to the hapten diphenylcyclopropenone (DPC). The chain combines TRBV20-1 with TRBJ2-7; TRBD1 matches 7 bases. This sequence originates from a woman aged 35 to 49 with alopecia areata. Some clones in this sample may be carry-over from other donors' samples. CDR3 residues: CSAQDRAYEQYF. The CDR3 region has the DNA TGCAGTGCCCAAGACAGGGCCTACGAGCAGTACTTC.